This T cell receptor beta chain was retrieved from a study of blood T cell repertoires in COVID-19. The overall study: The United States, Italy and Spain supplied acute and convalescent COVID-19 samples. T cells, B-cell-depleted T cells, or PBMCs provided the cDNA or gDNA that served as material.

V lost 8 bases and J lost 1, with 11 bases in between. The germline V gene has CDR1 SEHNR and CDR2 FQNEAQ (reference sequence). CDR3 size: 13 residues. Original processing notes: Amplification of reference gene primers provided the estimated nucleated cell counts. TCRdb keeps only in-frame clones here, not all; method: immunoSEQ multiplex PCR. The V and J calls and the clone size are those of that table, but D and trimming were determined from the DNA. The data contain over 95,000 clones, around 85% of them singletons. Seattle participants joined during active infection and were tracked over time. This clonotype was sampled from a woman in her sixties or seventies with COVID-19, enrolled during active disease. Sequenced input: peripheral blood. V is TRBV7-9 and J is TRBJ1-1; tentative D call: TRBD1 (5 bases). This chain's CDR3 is CASAGPQNTEAFF. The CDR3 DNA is TGTGCCAGCGCGGGACCGCAGAACACTGAAGCTTTCTTT.